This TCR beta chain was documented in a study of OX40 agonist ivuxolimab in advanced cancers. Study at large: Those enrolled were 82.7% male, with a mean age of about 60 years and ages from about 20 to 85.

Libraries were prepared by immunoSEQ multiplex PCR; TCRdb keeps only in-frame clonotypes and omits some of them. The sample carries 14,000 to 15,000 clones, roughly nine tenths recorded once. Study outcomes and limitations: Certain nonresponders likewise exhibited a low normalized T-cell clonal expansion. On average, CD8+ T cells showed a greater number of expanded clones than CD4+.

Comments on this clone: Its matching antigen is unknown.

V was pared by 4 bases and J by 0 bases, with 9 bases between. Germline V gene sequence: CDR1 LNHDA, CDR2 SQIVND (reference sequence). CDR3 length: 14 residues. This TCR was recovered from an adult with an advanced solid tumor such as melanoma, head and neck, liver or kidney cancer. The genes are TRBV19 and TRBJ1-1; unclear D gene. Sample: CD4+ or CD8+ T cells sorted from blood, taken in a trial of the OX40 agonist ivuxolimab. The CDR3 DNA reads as TGTGCCAGTAGTAACGGAGGAGTGAACACTGAAGCTTTCTTT. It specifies CASSNGGVNTEAFF.